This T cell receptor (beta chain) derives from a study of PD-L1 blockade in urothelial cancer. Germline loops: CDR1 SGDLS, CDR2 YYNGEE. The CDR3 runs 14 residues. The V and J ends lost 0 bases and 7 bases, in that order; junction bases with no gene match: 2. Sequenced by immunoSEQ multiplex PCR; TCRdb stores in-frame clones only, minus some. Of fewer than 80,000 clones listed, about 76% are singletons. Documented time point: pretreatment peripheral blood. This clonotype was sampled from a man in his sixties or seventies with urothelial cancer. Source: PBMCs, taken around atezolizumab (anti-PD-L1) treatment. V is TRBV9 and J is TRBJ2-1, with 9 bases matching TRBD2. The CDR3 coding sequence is TGTGCCAGCAGCGTAGTAACTAGCGGGAATGAGCAGTTCTTC. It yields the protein CASSVVTSGNEQFF. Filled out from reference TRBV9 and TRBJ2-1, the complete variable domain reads DSGVTQTPKHLITATGQRVTLRCSPRSGDLSVYWYQQSLDQGLQFLIQYYNGEERAKGNILERFSAQQFPDLHSELNLSSLELGDSALYFCASSVVTSGNEQFFGPGTRLTVL.